This TCR beta chain was profiled in a study of T cell changes during pregnancy in multiple sclerosis. Measured with immunoSEQ multiplex PCR; TCRdb has only the in-frame clones, and not every one. The sample has fewer than 35,000 clones, 90% seen once. This clone appeared a few times. The CDR3 spans 10 residues. The sample here was CD8+ T cells from peripheral blood mononuclear cells, taken in the second trimester of pregnancy. The source is a female donor with multiple sclerosis, enrolled in a pregnancy study. The V call is TRBV21-1, the J call TRBJ1-5; the table's TRBD1 call for D was not verified on the DNA. TRBV21-1 is an annotated pseudogene. The CDR3 nucleotides read TGTGCCATCCTTGGCCAGCCCCAGCATTTT. This codes for CAILGQPQHF.